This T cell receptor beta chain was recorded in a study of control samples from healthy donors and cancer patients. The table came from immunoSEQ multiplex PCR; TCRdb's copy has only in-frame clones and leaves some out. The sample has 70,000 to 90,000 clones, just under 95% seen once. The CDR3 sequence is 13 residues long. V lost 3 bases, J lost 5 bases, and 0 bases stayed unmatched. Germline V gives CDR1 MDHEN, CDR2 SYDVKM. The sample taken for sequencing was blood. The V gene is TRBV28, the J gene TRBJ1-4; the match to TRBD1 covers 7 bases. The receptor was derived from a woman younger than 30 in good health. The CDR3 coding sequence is TGTGCCAGCAGTTTCAGGGGGAATGAAAAACTGTTTTTT. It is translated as CASSFRGNEKLFF.